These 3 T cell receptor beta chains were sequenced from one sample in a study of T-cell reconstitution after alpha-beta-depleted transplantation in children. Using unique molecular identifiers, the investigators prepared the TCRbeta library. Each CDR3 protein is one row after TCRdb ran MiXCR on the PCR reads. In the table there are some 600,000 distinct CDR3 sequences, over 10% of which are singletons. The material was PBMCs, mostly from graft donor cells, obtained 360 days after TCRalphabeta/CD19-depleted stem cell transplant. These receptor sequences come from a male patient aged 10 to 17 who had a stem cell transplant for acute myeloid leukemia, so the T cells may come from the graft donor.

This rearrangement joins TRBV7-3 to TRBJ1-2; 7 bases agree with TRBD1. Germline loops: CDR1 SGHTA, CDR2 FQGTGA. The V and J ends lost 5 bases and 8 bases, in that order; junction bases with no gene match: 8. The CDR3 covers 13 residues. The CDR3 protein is CASSPTGSRGYTF. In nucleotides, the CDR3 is TGTGCCAGCAGCCCGACAGGGAGTAGGGGCTACACCTTC.

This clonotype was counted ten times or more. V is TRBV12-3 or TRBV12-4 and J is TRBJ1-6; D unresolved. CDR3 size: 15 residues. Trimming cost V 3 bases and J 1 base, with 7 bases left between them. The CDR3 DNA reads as TGTGCCAGCAGTTTCCTGGGTTCCTATAATTCACCCCTCCACTTT. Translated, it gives CASSFLGSYNSPLHF.

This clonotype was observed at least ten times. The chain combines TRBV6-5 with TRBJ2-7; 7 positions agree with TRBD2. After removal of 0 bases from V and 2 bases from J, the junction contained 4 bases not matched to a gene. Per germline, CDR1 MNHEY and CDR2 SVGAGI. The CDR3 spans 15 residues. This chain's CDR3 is CASSYSLGGTYEQYF. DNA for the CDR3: TGTGCCAGCAGTTACTCTCTGGGAGGGACCTACGAGCAGTACTTC.